This T cell receptor (beta chain) was captured in a study of response to subunit inactivated influenza vaccine. The V end was cut by 3 bases, the J end by 0 bases, with 16 bases between. This CDR3 is built from 18 residues. Looked up from germline, CDR1 is KGHDR and CDR2 is SFDVKD. One entry per CDR3 protein, called by TCRdb with MiXCR from the RT-PCR reads. Found here are about 650,000 distinct CDR3 sequences, more than 15% of them singletons; the top ten hold around a tenth. The sample holds a few counts of this clonotype. Its antigen is currently unknown. Study-wide findings and caveats: The study's authors posited that every seasonal influenza vaccination enlists few new T cells.

The chain links TRBV24-1 to TRBJ2-2; D gene uncertain. The clonotype originates from a man aged 45-65 years who received an inactivated influenza vaccine. This specimen consisted of PBMCs from blood, obtained 11 to 12 days after vaccination. The CDR3 protein is CATSDPPGSLANTGELFF. DNA of the CDR3: TGTGCCACCAGTGATCCGCCAGGCTCCCTCGCGAACACCGGGGAGCTGTTTTTT.